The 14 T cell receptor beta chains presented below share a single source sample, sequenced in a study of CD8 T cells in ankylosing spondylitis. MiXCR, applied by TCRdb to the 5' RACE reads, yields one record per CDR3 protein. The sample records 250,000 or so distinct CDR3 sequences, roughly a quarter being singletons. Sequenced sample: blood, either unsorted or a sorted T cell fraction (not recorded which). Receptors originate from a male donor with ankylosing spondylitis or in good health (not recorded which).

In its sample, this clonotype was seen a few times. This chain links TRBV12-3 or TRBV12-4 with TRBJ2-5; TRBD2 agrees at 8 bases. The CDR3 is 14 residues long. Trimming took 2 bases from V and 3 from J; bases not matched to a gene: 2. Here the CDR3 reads CASSLLAGKETQYF. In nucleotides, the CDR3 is TGTGCCAGCAGTTTACTAGCGGGTAAAGAGACCCAGTACTTC.

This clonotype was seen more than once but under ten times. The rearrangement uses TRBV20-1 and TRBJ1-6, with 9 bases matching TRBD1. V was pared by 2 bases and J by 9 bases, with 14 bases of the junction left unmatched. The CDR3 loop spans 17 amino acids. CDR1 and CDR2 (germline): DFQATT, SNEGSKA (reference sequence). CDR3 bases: TGCAGTGCTAGACCGGGACAGGGTTTTGGCGGAATTTCACCCCTCCACTTT. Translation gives CSARPGQGFGGISPLHF.

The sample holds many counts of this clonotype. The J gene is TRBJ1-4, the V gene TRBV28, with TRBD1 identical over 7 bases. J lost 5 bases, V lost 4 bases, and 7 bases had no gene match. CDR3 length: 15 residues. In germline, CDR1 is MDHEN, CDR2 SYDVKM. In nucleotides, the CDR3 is TGTGCCAGCAGTTCCCTGACAGGGACGAATGAAAAACTGTTTTTT. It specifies CASSSLTGTNEKLFF.

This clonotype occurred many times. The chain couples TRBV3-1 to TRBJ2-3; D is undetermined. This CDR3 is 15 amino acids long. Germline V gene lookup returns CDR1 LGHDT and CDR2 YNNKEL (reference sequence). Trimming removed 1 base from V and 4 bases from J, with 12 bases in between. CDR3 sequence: CASSQVSRSSDTQYF. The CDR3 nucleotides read TGTGCCAGCAGCCAAGTCTCACGGTCCTCAGATACGCAGTATTTT.

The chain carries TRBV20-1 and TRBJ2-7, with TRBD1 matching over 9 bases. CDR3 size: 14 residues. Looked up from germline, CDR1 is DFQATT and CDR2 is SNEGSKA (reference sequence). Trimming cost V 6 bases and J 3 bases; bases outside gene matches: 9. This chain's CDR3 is CSAPGGQGFYEQYF. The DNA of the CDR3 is TGCAGTGCCCCCGGCGGACAGGGGTTCTACGAGCAGTACTTC.

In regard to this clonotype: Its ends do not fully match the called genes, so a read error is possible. In DNA form, the CDR3 reads TGCAGCGTGGAAGGTAGAGCCCCAGATACGCAGTATTTT. It codes for CSVEGRAPDTQYF. J is TRBJ2-3 and V is TRBV29-1; no clear D. CDR1 SQVTM and CDR2 ANQGSEA come from the germline V gene. The CDR3 has 13 residues.

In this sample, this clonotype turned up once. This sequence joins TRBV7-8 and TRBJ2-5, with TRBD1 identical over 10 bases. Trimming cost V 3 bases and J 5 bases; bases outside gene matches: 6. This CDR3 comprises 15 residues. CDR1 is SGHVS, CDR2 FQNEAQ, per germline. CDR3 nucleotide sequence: TGTGCCAGCAGCTTTCAGACAGGGGGCGATGAGACCCAGTACTTC. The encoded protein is CASSFQTGGDETQYF.

CDR3 region: CASSLGTGQTDTQYF. CDR3 nucleotides: TGTGCCAGCAGCCTCGGGACAGGGCAGACAGATACGCAGTATTTT. The J gene is TRBJ2-3, the V gene TRBV3-1, with TRBD1 matching over 9 bases. Germline-derived CDR1 and CDR2 are LGHDT and YNNKEL (reference sequence). The CDR3 has 15 amino acids. The ends lost 4 bases at V and 3 bases at J; junction bases unmatched: 5.

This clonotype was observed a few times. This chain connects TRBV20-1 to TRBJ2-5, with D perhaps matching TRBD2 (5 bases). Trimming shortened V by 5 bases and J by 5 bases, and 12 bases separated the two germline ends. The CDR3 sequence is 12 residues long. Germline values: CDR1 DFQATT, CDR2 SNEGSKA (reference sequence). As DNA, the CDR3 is TGCAGTGCTGGAGGACTTGCGGAGACCCAGTACTTC. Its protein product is CSAGGLAETQYF.

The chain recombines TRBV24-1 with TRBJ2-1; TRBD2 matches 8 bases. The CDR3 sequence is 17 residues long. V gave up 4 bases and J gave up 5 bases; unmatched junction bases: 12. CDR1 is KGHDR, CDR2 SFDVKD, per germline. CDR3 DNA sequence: TGTGCCACCAGTGACCCTAGTCGGGGGGGCCGTAACAATGAGCAGTTCTTC. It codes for CATSDPSRGGRNNEQFF.

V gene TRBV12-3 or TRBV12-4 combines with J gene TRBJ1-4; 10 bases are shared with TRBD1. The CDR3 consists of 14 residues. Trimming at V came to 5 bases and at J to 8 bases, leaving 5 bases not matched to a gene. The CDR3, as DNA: TGTGCCAGCAGTCGGACAGGGGGGGGAGAAAAACTGTTTTTT. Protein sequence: CASSRTGGGEKLFF.

The CDR3 coding sequence is TGTGCCACCAGCAGAGGACAGGGCGGCACAGATACGCAGTATTTT. The encoded protein is CATSRGQGGTDTQYF. The rearrangement links TRBV15 to TRBJ2-3, with 7 positions matching TRBD1. The CDR3 is made up of 15 amino acids. J gave up 1 base and V 1 base, and 2 bases lay outside the gene matches. Germline-derived CDR1 and CDR2 are LNHNV and YYDKDF (reference sequence).

The CDR3 bases are TGTGCCAGCAGCCAAGGCCACCGGGACAGCTCCTACGAGCAGTACTTC. Its translation: CASSQGHRDSSYEQYF. The chain is built from TRBV4-2 and TRBJ2-7, with 7 bases aligning to TRBD1. Germline V gene sequence: CDR1 LGHNA, CDR2 YNFKEQ. The CDR3 extends over 16 amino acids. Trimming removed 1 base from V and 0 bases from J; junction bases left unmatched: 6.

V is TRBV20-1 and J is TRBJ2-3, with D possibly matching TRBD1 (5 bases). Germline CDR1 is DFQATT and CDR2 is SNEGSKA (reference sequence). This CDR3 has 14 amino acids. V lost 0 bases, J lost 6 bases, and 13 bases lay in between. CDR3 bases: TGCAGTGCTAGAGATTCAGGGTTTGGGGATACGCAGTATTTT. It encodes CSARDSGFGDTQYF.